This T cell receptor beta chain was sequenced in a study of glioma-infiltrating T cells after dendritic cell vaccination. Overall study context: Dendritic cell vaccination trial patients had either newly diagnosed or recurrent glioblastoma. Between the early 2000s and the early 2010s, patients got autologous tumor lysate-pulsed dendritic cell vaccines.

The time point is: after dendritic cell vaccination, including at tumor progression/relapse. Isocitrate dehydrogenase mutation was absent in all glioblastoma patients. This CDR3 region has 16 residues. Germline assignment: CDR1 SGHRS and CDR2 YFSETQ. J was trimmed by 4 bases and V by 0 bases; bases with no gene match: 5. The PCR used 60 V beta and 13 J beta primers. Data came from immunoSEQ multiplex PCR; TCRdb stores just in-frame clones and leaves some out. This table has under 130,000 clones, around 90% appearing once. The receptor's source is a human donor with glioblastoma. This rearrangement joins TRBV5-1 to TRBJ2-3, with 10 positions matching TRBD2. The starting material was blood, obtained after dendritic cell vaccination. CDR3 DNA sequence: TGCGCCAGCAGCTTGGCTCTAGCGGGAGTATCAGATACGCAGTATTTT. It specifies CASSLALAGVSDTQYF.